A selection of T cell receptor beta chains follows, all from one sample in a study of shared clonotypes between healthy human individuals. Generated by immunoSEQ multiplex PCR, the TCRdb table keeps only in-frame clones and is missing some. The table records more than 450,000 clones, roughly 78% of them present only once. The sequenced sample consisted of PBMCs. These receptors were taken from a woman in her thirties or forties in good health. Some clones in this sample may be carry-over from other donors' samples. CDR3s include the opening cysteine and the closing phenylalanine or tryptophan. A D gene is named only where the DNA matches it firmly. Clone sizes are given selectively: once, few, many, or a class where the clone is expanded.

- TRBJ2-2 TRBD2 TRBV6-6 TGTGCCAGCAGTTACCGGGGGGGTACCGGGGAGCTGTTTTTT CASSYRGGTGELFF
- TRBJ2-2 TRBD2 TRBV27 TGTGCCAGCAGTCCCGGGACTAGCGGGTATGGGGAGCTGTTTTTT CASSPGTSGYGELFF
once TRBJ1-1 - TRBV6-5 TGTGCCAGCAGACGGGGAAATGAAAACACTGAAGCTTTCTTT CASRRGNENTEAFF
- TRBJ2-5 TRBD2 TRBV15 TGTGCCACCAGCAGAGCGATAGCGGGAGGCTCCGAGACCCAGTACTTC CATSRAIAGGSETQYF
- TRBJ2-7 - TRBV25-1 TGTGCCAGCAGTGACCACACCGGGGGCCACGAGCAGTACTTC CASSDHTGGHEQYF
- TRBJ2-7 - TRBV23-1 TGCGCCAGCAGCTCCACCCCCCGGGAGGGGGCAACCTACGAGCAGTACTTC CASSSTPREGATYEQYF
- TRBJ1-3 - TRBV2 TGTGCCAGCAGAGGCCTCTCTGGAAACACCATATATTTT CASRGLSGNTIYF
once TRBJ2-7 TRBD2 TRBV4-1 TGCGCCAGCAGCCCTTCAGGGACTAGATACGAGCAGTACTTC CASSPSGTRYEQYF
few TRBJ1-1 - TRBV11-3 - CASSLVLDRVNTEAFFSLRF
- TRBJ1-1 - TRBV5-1 TGCGCCAGCAGCCGCGGGGAGAACACTGAAGCTTTCTTT CASSRGENTEAFF
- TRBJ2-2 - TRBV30 TGTGCCTGGAGTGTAGGGGGTTACACCGGGGAGCTGTTTTTT CAWSVGGYTGELFF
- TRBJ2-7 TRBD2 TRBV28 TGTGCCAGCAACTTCCTCCCAGCGGGGGGAACCTACGAGCAGTACTTC CASNFLPAGGTYEQYF
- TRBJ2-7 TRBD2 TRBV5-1 TGCGCCAGCAGCCTCACTAGCGGGGCCTCCTACGAGCAGTACTTC CASSLTSGASYEQYF
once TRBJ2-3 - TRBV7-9 TGTGCCAGCAGCTTAGGAGGTGGCCTTAGCACAGATACGCAGTATTTT CASSLGGGLSTDTQYF
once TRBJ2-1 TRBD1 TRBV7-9 TGTGCCAGCAGTTTAGTGACAGGGACCTACAATGAGCAGTTCTTC CASSLVTGTYNEQFF
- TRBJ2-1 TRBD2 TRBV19 TGTGCCAGCGAAATGGGGAGTAGCGGGTTTTGGGGGGAGCGGTTCTTC CASEMGSSGFWGERFF
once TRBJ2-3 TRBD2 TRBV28 TGTGCCACCAAAGCGGGGGGCACAGATACGCAGTATTTT CATKAGGTDTQYF
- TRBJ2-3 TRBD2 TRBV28 TGTGCCAGCAGCCCGGGGGGTTTTACGGGCACAGATACGCAGTATTTT CASSPGGFTGTDTQYF
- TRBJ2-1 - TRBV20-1 TGCAGGGCATACGGAGACAATGAGCAGTTCTTC CRAYGDNEQFF
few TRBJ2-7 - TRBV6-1 TGTGCCAGCAGTATCCGGACGGGTACCTACGAGCAGTACTTC CASSIRTGTYEQYF
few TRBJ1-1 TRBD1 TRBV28 TGTGCCAGCAGTCTGGGGGACAGGGGAAACACTGAAGCTTTCTTT CASSLGDRGNTEAFF
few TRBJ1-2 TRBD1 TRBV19 TGTGCCAGTAAGAATTCCGGACAGGGAAACGCTGGCTACACCTTC CASKNSGQGNAGYTF
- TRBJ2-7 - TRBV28 TGTGCCGGTGGGAGAGGGGCCCCCTACGAGCAGTACTTC CAGGRGAPYEQYF
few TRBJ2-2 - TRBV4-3 TGCGCCAGCAGCCAAGAATCTAGGGGCGCGGGCGGGGAGCTGTTTTTT CASSQESRGAGGELFF
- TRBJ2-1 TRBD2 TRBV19 TGTGCCAGTAGAGGACTAGCGGGAGGGGGGAATGAGCAGTTCTTC CASRGLAGGGNEQFF
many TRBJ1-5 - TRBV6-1 TGTGCCAGCAGTCTAAATAGCAATCAGCCCCAGCATTTT CASSLNSNQPQHF
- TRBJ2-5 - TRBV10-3 TGTGCCATCAGTGACCGTTCGAGTCCGGGGACCCAGTACTTC CAISDRSSPGTQYF
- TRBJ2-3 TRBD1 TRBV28 TGTGCCAGCAGCTACACACGTGGACAGGGAACAGATACGCAGTATTTT CASSYTRGQGTDTQYF
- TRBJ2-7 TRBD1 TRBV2 TGTGCCAGCAGTGAAGAAAGGACAGGGGCCGGAGGCGAGCAGTACTTC CASSEERTGAGGEQYF
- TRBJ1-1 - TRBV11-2 TGTGCCAGCAGCTCACCGTTTAGTTTGAACACTGAAGCTTTCTTT CASSSPFSLNTEAFF
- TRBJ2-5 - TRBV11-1 TGTGCCAGCGACAAGGAGGGGGGAACCCAGTACTTC CASDKEGGTQYF
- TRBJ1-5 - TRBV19 TGTGCCAGTAGTAGCCGACAGAGTAGCAATCAGCCCCAGCATTTT CASSSRQSSNQPQHF
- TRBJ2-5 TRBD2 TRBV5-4 TGTGCCAGCAGCTTGGGCGGGAGGGCCGGAACCCAGTACTTC CASSLGGRAGTQYF
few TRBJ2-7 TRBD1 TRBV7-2 TGTGCCAGCAGCTTTCGGGACAGGGCATACGAGCAGTACTTC CASSFRDRAYEQYF
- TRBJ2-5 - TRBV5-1 TGCGCCAGCAGTCTGGACGGCCGCCAAGAGACCCAGTACTTC CASSLDGRQETQYF
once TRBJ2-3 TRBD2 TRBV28 TGTGCCAGCAGTTTCGGGACTAGCGGGTATAGCACAGATACGCAGTATTTT CASSFGTSGYSTDTQYF
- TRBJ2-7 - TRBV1 TGCACCAGCAGCCAAGAGCGTAGCGGGAGTCAGTACGAGCAGTACTTC CTSSQERSGSQYEQYF
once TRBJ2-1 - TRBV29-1 TGCAGCGTTCGGGCCCCCCCCGGACAGCGTGGATATTTGAAATACAATGAGCAGTTCTTC CSVRAPPGQRGYLKYNEQFF
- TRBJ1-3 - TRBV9 TGTGCCAGCAGCGAGGCAGTCGTCTCTGGAAACACCATATATTTT CASSEAVVSGNTIYF
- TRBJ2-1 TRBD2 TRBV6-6 TGTGCCAGCAGTATACAGCGGGAACCATTTTACAATGAGCAGTTCTTC CASSIQREPFYNEQFF
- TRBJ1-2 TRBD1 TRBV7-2 TGTGCCAGCAGCCCGGGGACAGATCGGTACACCTTC CASSPGTDRYTF
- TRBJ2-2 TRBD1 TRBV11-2 TGTGCCAGCAGCCTCGGGACAGGGCTCACCGGGGAGCTGTTTTTT CASSLGTGLTGELFF
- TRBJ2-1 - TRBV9 TGTGCCAGCAGCGTGGGTAGAAGCAATGAGCAGTTCTTC CASSVGRSNEQFF
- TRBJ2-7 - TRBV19 TGTGCCAGTAGTATGGGCCTGAGCTCCTACGAGCAGTACTTC CASSMGLSSYEQYF